The clone carrying this T cell receptor beta chain was seen at least ten times. Its antigen is still unknown. These data come from a study of blood T cells in healthy people across ages. In each sample, at least 7 million PBMCs were isolated. RNA extraction gave at least 5 micrograms of total RNA per sample. Germline loops: CDR1 DFQATT, CDR2 SNEGSKA (reference sequence). The CDR3 runs 12 residues. V was shortened by 3 bases and J by 13 bases, with 18 bases between the two germline ends. Whole-study results and caveats: Older individuals had lower TCR beta diversity per million T cells (the decline was roughly linear). Higher diversity and more naive CD4+ cells were features of long-lived donors, compared to aged donors.

A sample-barcoded 5' primer and a J-beta primer mix were used in a second PCR of about 6 to 12 cycles. Via MiXCR, TCRdb re-called the 5' RACE reads, giving one row per CDR3 protein. The repertoire holds over 550,000 distinct CDR3 sequences, approximately 30% seen once, with more than 15% in the top ten. Sequencing was performed on blood. The receptor was derived from a woman aged 80 or over in good health. The chain has TRBV20-1 and TRBJ1-2; D may be TRBD1 (5 bases). The CDR3 loop is CSASRDLHSGTF. CDR3 DNA sequence: TGCAGTGCTAGCCGGGACCTACACAGCGGCACCTTC.